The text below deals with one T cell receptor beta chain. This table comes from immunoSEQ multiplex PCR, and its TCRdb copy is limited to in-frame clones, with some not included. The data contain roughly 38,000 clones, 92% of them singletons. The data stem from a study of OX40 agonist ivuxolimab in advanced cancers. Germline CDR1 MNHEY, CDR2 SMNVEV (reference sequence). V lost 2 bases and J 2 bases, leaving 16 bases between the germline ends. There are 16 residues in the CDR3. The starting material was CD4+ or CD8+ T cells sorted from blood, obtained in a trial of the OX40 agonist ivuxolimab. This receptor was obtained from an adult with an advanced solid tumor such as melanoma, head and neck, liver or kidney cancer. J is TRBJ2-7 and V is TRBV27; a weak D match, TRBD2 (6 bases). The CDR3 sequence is CASSLAAGLDTYEQYF. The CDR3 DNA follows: TGTGCCAGCAGTTTAGCCGCGGGGCTGGACACCTACGAGCAGTACTTC.